The 32 T cell receptor beta chains below all came from one sample that was sequenced in a study of cytomegalovirus exposure and HLA in healthy donors. The primer mix had 60 Vbeta and 13 Jbeta primers. Assay used: immunoSEQ multiplex PCR; TCRdb lists only in-frame clones, some missing. The sample has over 150,000 clones, approximately 71% seen once. The specimen sequenced was PBMCs. The receptors come from a woman aged 18-35 years in good health and CMV-seropositive.

J is TRBJ1-2 and V is TRBV4-1; 7 bases agree with TRBD1. Unmatched junction bases numbered 17, after V lost 3 bases and J lost 4 bases. This CDR3 has 18 residues. The germline V gene encodes CDR1 MGHRA and CDR2 YSYEKL. The CDR3 DNA follows: TGCGCCAGCAGCCAGAGCGGAATAACGACAGGGCCTAGCTATGGCTACACCTTC. This gives the protein CASSQSGITTGPSYGYTF.

V is TRBV10-3 and J is TRBJ1-2, with TRBD1 as a possible D gene (6 bases). The CDR3 is made up of 14 amino acids. The V and J ends lost 6 bases and 4 bases respectively, with 15 bases between them. Per germline, CDR1 ENHRY and CDR2 SYGVKD. In DNA, the CDR3 is TGTGCCATCAGGCCACAGGGTGAAGTCTATGGCTACACCTTC. It specifies CAIRPQGEVYGYTF.

The chain joins TRBV4-1 to TRBJ1-6, with D hard to call. CDR1 MGHRA and CDR2 YSYEKL come from the germline V gene. V lost 0 bases and J 10 bases, leaving 7 bases between the germline ends. The CDR3 is made up of 13 amino acids. This CDR3 reads CASSQDAVSPLHF. The CDR3 nucleotides are TGCGCCAGCAGCCAAGATGCAGTCTCACCCCTCCACTTT.

The sample holds one count of this clone. The chain links TRBV4-2 to TRBJ2-7, with TRBD2 matching 9 bases. From germline, CDR1 is LGHNA and CDR2 YNFKEQ. The J segment lost 4 bases and the V segment lost 1 base, leaving 5 bases of the junction unmatched. The CDR3 runs 15 residues. For the CDR3, the DNA is TGTGCCAGCAGCCAAGCCGTCGCGGGGGGGTACGAGCAGTACTTC. As protein: CASSQAVAGGYEQYF.

This chain connects TRBV19 to TRBJ1-5, with 9 bases lining up with TRBD1. The V and J ends lost 5 bases and 7 bases, in that order; junction bases with no gene match: 6. The CDR3 runs to 14 residues. Germline V gene sequence: CDR1 LNHDA, CDR2 SQIVND (reference sequence). The CDR3 DNA reads TGTGCCAGTAGTGTCGACAGGGGGGGGCAGCCCCAGCATTTT. Protein: CASSVDRGGQPQHF.

This clone was observed a single time. The chain joins TRBV6-1 to TRBJ1-5, with TRBD1 identical over 8 bases. CDR1 and CDR2 (germline): MNHNS, SASEGT. The CDR3 spans 15 residues. Trimming removed 3 bases from V and 3 bases from J; junction bases left unmatched: 4. As DNA, the CDR3 is TGTGCCAGCAGTGAGGGACAGGCCAACAATCAGCCCCAGCATTTT. Encoded protein: CASSEGQANNQPQHF.

The chain employs TRBV11-3 and TRBJ2-1; D is possibly TRBD2 (5 bases). The CDR3 loop spans 12 amino acids. V lost 3 bases and J 9 bases, leaving 9 bases between the germline ends. The germline CDR1 and CDR2 sequences are SGHNT and YENEEA. In nucleotides, the CDR3 is TGTGCCAGCAGCTTGAGTGGGAGTGAGCAGTTCTTC. Translation: CASSLSGSEQFF.

V usage is TRBV27 and J usage is TRBJ2-2; TRBD1 matches at 7 bases. The CDR3 is 15 amino acids. The germline gives CDR1 MNHEY, CDR2 SMNVEV (reference sequence). V lost 3 bases, J lost 3 bases, and 4 bases stayed unmatched. The CDR3, as DNA: TGTGCCAGCAGTTTTGAAACAGGGGACACCGGGGAGCTGTTTTTT. It specifies CASSFETGDTGELFF.

The genes are TRBV6-4 and TRBJ2-5; a weak D match, TRBD2 (6 bases). The length of the CDR3 is 12 residues. CDR1 is MRHNA, CDR2 SNTAGT, per germline. V was shortened by 8 bases and J by 3 bases, with 10 bases between the two germline ends. The CDR3 protein is CASPAGKETQYF. Written as DNA, the CDR3 is TGTGCCAGCCCAGCGGGTAAAGAGACCCAGTACTTC.

This clone was detected a few times. The V and J genes are TRBV30 and TRBJ2-3, with TRBD2 matching 7 bases. Per the germline V gene, CDR1 is GTSNPN and CDR2 is SVGIG (reference sequence). J lost 4 bases, V lost 0 bases, and 4 bases had no gene match. The CDR3 has 14 amino acids. The CDR3 bases are TGTGCCTGGAGTGTACGGGGAGGGGCAGATACGCAGTATTTT. Its translation is CAWSVRGGADTQYF.

This clone showed up just a few times. V gene TRBV28 combines with J gene TRBJ2-3; TRBD2 aligns across 10 bases. CDR3 length: 15 residues. J lost 2 bases, V lost 7 bases, and 6 bases had no gene match. CDR1 and CDR2 from the germline V gene are MDHEN and SYDVKM. In DNA form, the CDR3 reads TGTGCCAGCAACGATCTAGCGGGAGTCACAGATACGCAGTATTTT. It translates to CASNDLAGVTDTQYF.

This chain links TRBV6-5 with TRBJ2-3, with a tentative D call TRBD2 (5 bases). Germline V CDR1 and CDR2: MNHEY, SVGAGI. Trimming took 6 bases from V and 4 from J, leaving 14 bases between them. The CDR3 runs 14 residues. The CDR3 loop is CASSRTRTADTQYF. The CDR3 DNA follows: TGTGCCAGCAGCCGCACTAGGACGGCAGATACGCAGTATTTT.

This clone was seen once. This chain uses TRBV4-1 with TRBJ1-2; D unclear. V shed 0 bases and J shed 5 bases, with 16 bases lying between them. The CDR3 covers 16 residues. CDR1 and CDR2 (germline): MGHRA, YSYEKL. This CDR3 reads CASSQDLRQSGYGYTF. CDR3 sequence (DNA): TGCGCCAGCAGCCAAGATCTTAGGCAGAGCGGTTATGGCTACACCTTC.

This clone came up a few times. This chain uses TRBV10-2 with TRBJ2-7, with TRBD2 as a possible D gene (5 bases). The germline gives CDR1 WSHSY, CDR2 SAAADI. V was clipped by 6 bases and J by 0 bases, with 9 bases between them. There are 13 residues in the CDR3. CDR3 protein: CASSASFSYEQYF. The CDR3 coding sequence is TGCGCCAGCAGCGCTAGCTTCTCCTACGAGCAGTACTTC.

This clone came up once. The chain links TRBV28 to TRBJ1-1, with D perhaps matching TRBD1 (5 bases). The CDR3 is 14 residues long. V was pared by 6 bases and J by 2 bases, with 13 bases between. CDR1 and CDR2 from the germline V gene are MDHEN and SYDVKM. DNA for the CDR3: TGTGCCAGCAGGCGAAGACAGTTAAACACTGAAGCTTTCTTT. Protein: CASRRRQLNTEAFF.

The chain recombines TRBV7-3 with TRBJ1-2; a weak D match, TRBD1 (6 bases). The germline gives CDR1 SGHTA, CDR2 FQGTGA. Trimming removed 6 bases from V and 8 bases from J, with 19 bases in between. The CDR3 runs to 14 residues. CDR3 protein: CASSSGTGPGGYTF. The DNA of the CDR3 is TGTGCCAGCAGTTCCGGTACAGGGCCAGGGGGCTACACCTTC. Variable domain in full (rest from reference TRBV7-3 and TRBJ1-2): GAGVSQTPSNKVTEKGKYVELRCDPISGHTALYWYRQSLGQGPEFLIYFQGTGAADDSGLPNDRFFAVRPEGSVSTLKIQRTERGDSAVYLCASSSGTGPGGYTFGSGTRLTVV.

The chain couples TRBV7-9 to TRBJ1-1, with unresolved D. Looked up from germline, CDR1 is SEHNR and CDR2 is FQNEAQ (reference sequence). This CDR3 has 15 amino acids. V gave up 0 bases and J gave up 2 bases, with 10 bases separating them. CDR3 region: CASSLAAGGNTEAFF. The DNA for the CDR3 is TGTGCCAGCAGCTTAGCCGCAGGTGGCAACACTGAAGCTTTCTTT.

The rearrangement joins TRBV7-9 to TRBJ2-3, with TRBD2 matching 15 bases. With V trimmed by 1 base and J by 3 bases, 2 bases remained unmatched. CDR1 is SEHNR and CDR2 is FQNEAQ in the germline V gene (reference sequence). This CDR3 has 17 residues. This CDR3 reads CASSLDGTSGRTDTQYF. CDR3 nucleotide sequence: TGTGCCAGCAGCTTAGACGGGACTAGCGGGAGGACAGATACGCAGTATTTT.

V usage is TRBV18 and J usage is TRBJ2-5; 8 positions match TRBD1. The CDR3 loop spans 14 amino acids. CDR1 is KGHSH, CDR2 LQKENI, per germline. J was trimmed by 7 bases and V by 3 bases; bases with no gene match: 7. CDR3 nucleotides: TGTGCCAGCTCACCGGGACAGGTTAAAGGGACCCAGTACTTC. This gives the protein CASSPGQVKGTQYF.

V is TRBV7-9 and J is TRBJ2-4, with 8 bases that match TRBD1. J was trimmed by 15 bases and V by 5 bases; bases with no gene match: 18. CDR3 length: 15 amino acids. Germline assignment: CDR1 SEHNR and CDR2 FQNEAQ (reference sequence). Written as DNA, the CDR3 is TGTGCCAGCAGCCAACGGGACAGGACACCCCTGAAGTGGTACTTC. Its translation is CASSQRDRTPLKWYF.

The chain has TRBV6-1 and TRBJ1-1; TRBD1 agrees at 10 bases. Trimming removed 3 bases from V and 0 bases from J; junction bases left unmatched: 7. The CDR3 totals 17 residues. Looked up from germline, CDR1 is MNHNS and CDR2 is SASEGT. The CDR3 DNA sequence: TGTGCCAGCAGTGACGCGGACAGGGGGAGCATGAACACTGAAGCTTTCTTT. Translated: CASSDADRGSMNTEAFF.

In this sample, this clone turned up a few times. V and J are TRBV10-3 and TRBJ1-5; D is perhaps TRBD1 (6 bases). The length of the CDR3 is 15 residues. The ends were cut back, 6 bases at V and 1 base at J, with 13 bases in the middle. Germline V gives CDR1 ENHRY, CDR2 SYGVKD. CDR3 nucleotide sequence: TGTGCCATCAGAAACCAGGGGACAAGCAATCAGCCCCAGCATTTT. It encodes CAIRNQGTSNQPQHF.

Here the CDR3 DNA reads TGTGCCAGCAGCCCCCCCGGGACTAGCGGGAGTTTAACGCAGTATTTT. Protein: CASSPPGTSGSLTQYF. The gene calls are TRBV7-9 and TRBJ2-3, with 14 bases matching TRBD2. Germline V gives CDR1 SEHNR, CDR2 FQNEAQ (reference sequence). V lost 5 bases to trimming and J lost 9 bases; unmatched junction nucleotides: 10. The CDR3 sequence is 16 residues long. The full variable domain, completed using reference TRBV7-9 and TRBJ2-3, is DTGVSQNPRHKITKRGQNVTFRCDPISEHNRLYWYRQTLGQGPEFLTYFQNEAQLEKSRLLSDRFSAERPKGSFSTLEIQRTEQGDSAMYLCASSPPGTSGSLTQYFGPGTRLTVL.

The rearrangement joins TRBV5-1 to TRBJ1-3, with TRBD1 matching over 10 bases. In germline, CDR1 is SGHRS, CDR2 YFSETQ. V lost 1 base and J lost 0; bases outside the gene matches: 4. This CDR3 region has 17 residues. CDR3 DNA: TGCGCCAGCAGCTTGCAATGGACAGGGGGCTCTGGAAACACCATATATTTT. Amino acids: CASSLQWTGGSGNTIYF.

The CDR3 is CASSSPVQETQYF. CDR3 sequence (DNA): TGTGCCAGCAGTAGTCCGGTACAAGAGACCCAGTACTTC. The V call is TRBV27, the J call TRBJ2-5, with no clear D. CDR1 MNHEY and CDR2 SMNVEV come from the germline V gene (reference sequence). V dropped 5 bases and J dropped 2 bases, with 9 bases sitting between them. The CDR3 extends over 13 amino acids.

V is TRBV28 and J is TRBJ2-1; D not certain. Trimming left V 5 bases short and J 2 bases short, with 4 bases between. Germline V gene lookup returns CDR1 MDHEN and CDR2 SYDVKM. The CDR3 totals 12 residues. The CDR3 loop is CASSPTYNEQFF. CDR3 DNA: TGTGCCAGCAGTCCTACCTACAATGAGCAGTTCTTC.

The chain couples TRBV11-3 to TRBJ2-3; 8 bases match TRBD1. The germline V gene has CDR1 SGHNT and CDR2 YENEEA. The CDR3 loop spans 14 amino acids. The J segment lost 1 base and the V segment lost 4 bases, leaving 1 base of the junction unmatched. The CDR3 bases are TGTGCCAGCAGCTCGGGACAGGGCACAGATACGCAGTATTTT. It yields the protein CASSSGQGTDTQYF. The full variable domain, in which reference TRBV11-3 and TRBJ2-3 provide the parts outside the CDR3, is EAGVVQSPRYKIIEKKQPVAFWCNPISGHNTLYWYLQNLGQGPELLIRYENEEAVDDSQLPKDRFSAERLKGVDSTLKIQPAELGDSAVYLCASSSGQGTDTQYFGPGTRLTVL.

This clone was observed once. This chain connects TRBV4-1 to TRBJ1-2; TRBD1 agrees at 8 bases. CDR1 is MGHRA and CDR2 is YSYEKL in the germline V gene. The CDR3 runs to 13 residues. Trimming cost V 3 bases and J 7 bases; bases outside gene matches: 4. CDR3 coding DNA: TGCGCCAGCAGCCAGGACAGGGCTGGTGGCTACACCTTC. Translated, it gives CASSQDRAGGYTF.

The chain recombines TRBV19 with TRBJ2-1, with 7 bases identical to TRBD2. Germline V CDR1 and CDR2: LNHDA, SQIVND (reference sequence). V lost 8 bases and J lost 5; bases outside the gene matches: 3. CDR3 length equals 12 residues. For the CDR3, the DNA is TGTGCCAGTGTCCGGGGGGACAATGAGCAGTTCTTC. Translated: CASVRGDNEQFF.

This chain uses TRBV9 with TRBJ1-3; the match to TRBD1 covers 10 bases. Germline values: CDR1 SGDLS, CDR2 YYNGEE. This CDR3 comprises 15 residues. With V trimmed by 3 bases and J by 2 bases, 2 bases remained unmatched. The CDR3 DNA reads TGTGCCAGCAGCGGACAGGGGGCGCCTGGAAACACCATATATTTT. Its translation: CASSGQGAPGNTIYF.

The rearrangement joins TRBV7-9 to TRBJ1-5; maybe TRBD1 (5 bases). This CDR3 contains 14 residues. From germline, CDR1 is SEHNR and CDR2 FQNEAQ (reference sequence). V lost 1 base to trimming and J lost 6 bases, with 10 bases between them. The CDR3 sequence is CASSLVGAGQPQHF. CDR3 bases: TGTGCCAGCAGCTTAGTAGGGGCTGGTCAGCCCCAGCATTTT.

The rearrangement uses TRBV28 and TRBJ1-2; D ambiguous. Germline V gene lookup returns CDR1 MDHEN and CDR2 SYDVKM. Trimming cost V 9 bases and J 0 bases, with 14 bases left between them. This CDR3 has 14 residues. The CDR3 coding sequence is TGTGCCAGTTCCTCTCCGGGAGCTAACTATGGCTACACCTTC. Translation gives CASSSPGANYGYTF.